One sample yielded the 32 T cell receptor beta chains listed below, sequenced in a study of T cell repertoires in cytomegalovirus infection. Their target antigens are unknown. MiXCR was run by TCRdb on the reads, yielding one entry per CDR3 protein. The sample carries about 160,000 distinct CDR3 sequences, roughly 21% recorded once. Sequencing used CD8+ T cells from cultured PBMCs, obtained from culture after CMV antigen stimulation. The receptor source for this set is a human donor in good health (CMV status not recorded). Some clones in this sample may be carry-over from other donors' samples.

A remark on this clonotype: At one of its ends the junction is not consistent with the germline gene, which may arise from a read error. The rearrangement links TRBV6-2 or TRBV6-3 to TRBJ1-2; D gene uncertain. This CDR3 comprises 10 residues. CDR1 is MNHEY and CDR2 is SVGEGT in the germline V gene. The CDR3 loop is CASTSHGYTF. The CDR3 DNA reads TGTGCCAGCACCTCCCATGGTTACACCTTC.

The J gene is TRBJ2-7, the V gene TRBV14; possibly TRBD1 for D (6 bases). Trimming left V 0 bases short and J 3 bases short, with 15 bases between. This CDR3 has 16 amino acids. The germline V gene has CDR1 SGHDN and CDR2 FVKESK. DNA of the CDR3: TGTGCCAGCAGCCAAGATGGTGGGGGCCGTTTCTACGAGCAGTACTTC. Its translation: CASSQDGGGRFYEQYF.

The V gene is TRBV7-2, the J gene TRBJ2-7; D possibly corresponds to TRBD1 (5 bases). CDR3 length equals 15 residues. The germline V and J ends were trimmed by 5 bases and 2 bases, with 16 bases remaining between them. CDR1 is SGHTA and CDR2 is FQGNSA in the germline V gene. CDR3 loop: CASSPGWSLAYEQYF. CDR3 bases: TGTGCCAGCAGCCCAGGGTGGTCCTTGGCCTACGAGCAGTACTTC.

In this sample, this clonotype turned up a few times. A junction boundary mismatches the germline segment, possibly from a read error. V gene TRBV7-7 combines with J gene TRBJ2-7; D remains unclear. CDR1 and CDR2 (germline): SSHAT, FNYEAQ (reference sequence). The CDR3 is made up of 13 amino acids. CDR3 residues: CASSLEYGYEQYF. CDR3 DNA: TGTGCTAGCAGCTTAGAATATGGCTACGAGCAGTACTTC.

V gene TRBV4-3 combines with J gene TRBJ1-6; no reliable D call. The CDR3 has 17 amino acids. Germline V gene data show CDR1 as LGHNA and CDR2 as YSLEER. V was clipped by 0 bases and J by 5 bases, with 14 bases between them. The CDR3 region is CASSQDRSSIDNSPLHF. Here the CDR3 DNA reads TGCGCCAGCAGCCAAGATCGGTCTTCTATAGATAATTCACCCCTCCACTTT.

There are a few counts of this clonotype. This chain joins TRBV6-1 and TRBJ2-1; 9 bases are a match to TRBD1. This CDR3 has 22 residues. V lost 0 bases, J lost 1 base, and 19 bases stayed unmatched. Germline CDR1 reads MNHNS; CDR2 reads SASEGT. The CDR3 region has the DNA TGTGCCAGCAGTGAAGCCCGCAATAATAAGGACAGGGGTCCTCCATCCTACAATGAGCAGTTCTTC. Its translation is CASSEARNNKDRGPPSYNEQFF.

Details on this clonotype: The germline gene is not matched at one end of the junction; a read error may be the cause. V and J are TRBV7-2 and TRBJ2-2, with a tentative D call TRBD2 (5 bases). Germline lookup yields CDR1 SGHTA and CDR2 FQGNSA. This CDR3 is 14 amino acids long. CDR3 DNA: TGTGCCAGCAGCTCCCCTTTCGGGGTTGAGGAGCTGTTATTT. Amino acid sequence: CASSSPFGVEELLF. Complete variable domain (other parts from reference TRBV7-2 and TRBJ2-2): GAGVSQSPSNKVTEKGKDVELRCDPISGHTALYWYRQSLGQGLEFLIYFQGNSAPDKSGLPSDRFSAERTGGSVSTLTIQRTQQEDSAVYLCASSSPFGVEELLFGEGSRLTVL.

There are a few counts of this clonotype. This sequence joins TRBV12-3 or TRBV12-4 and TRBJ1-2; D not certain. Deletions cut 5 bases from V and 2 bases from J, with 12 bases between. The length of the CDR3 is 14 residues. The CDR3 sequence: CASSPTLTNYGYTF. The CDR3 DNA follows: TGTGCCAGCAGTCCGACACTTACCAACTATGGCTACACCTTC.

This clonotype was counted only a few times. The chain links TRBV5-1 to TRBJ2-7; 11 bases fit TRBD1. V was clipped by 3 bases and J by 6 bases; unmatched bases: 8. The germline V gene encodes CDR1 SGHRS and CDR2 YFSETQ. The CDR3 totals 15 residues. CDR3 residues: CASSSRDRGFREQYF. The CDR3 DNA sequence: TGCGCCAGCAGCTCCCGGGACAGGGGGTTTCGCGAGCAGTACTTC.

This clonotype was picked up a small number of times. The J gene is TRBJ2-7, the V gene TRBV27; the D gene is possibly TRBD1 (6 bases). The V gene lost 4 bases and the J gene lost 3 bases, with 10 bases spanning the gap. Germline V gene sequence: CDR1 MNHEY, CDR2 SMNVEV (reference sequence). CDR3 size: 13 residues. CDR3 protein: CASSWTEGYEQYF. Here the CDR3 DNA reads TGTGCCAGCAGTTGGACAGAGGGCTACGAGCAGTACTTC.

This clonotype was seen only a few times. The rearrangement uses TRBV12-3 or TRBV12-4 and TRBJ2-5; maybe TRBD2 (5 bases). CDR3 length: 15 amino acids. V lost 6 bases, J lost 5 bases, and 19 bases lay in between. CDR3 bases: TGTGCCAGCAGCCATCCGGGCCCCGGGGTGGAGACCCAGTACTTC. Residues: CASSHPGPGVETQYF.

This rearrangement joins TRBV4-1 to TRBJ2-7; D gene ambiguous. This CDR3 is built from 14 residues. In germline, CDR1 is MGHRA, CDR2 YSYEKL. V lost 2 bases to trimming and J lost 1 base, with 9 bases between them. Here the CDR3 reads CASSQIDGSYEQYF. In DNA form, the CDR3 reads TGCGCCAGCAGCCAAATCGACGGTTCCTACGAGCAGTACTTC.

The J gene is TRBJ2-5, the V gene TRBV5-1; weak D call: TRBD2 (6 bases). The V end was cut by 0 bases, the J end by 5 bases, with 17 bases between. The germline V gene has CDR1 SGHRS and CDR2 YFSETQ. The CDR3 loop spans 16 amino acids. The CDR3 DNA sequence: TGCGCCAGCAGCTTGGCCCACACTAGCATTCGGGAGACCCAGTACTTC. This gives the protein CASSLAHTSIRETQYF.

This clonotype came up a few times. The chain recombines TRBV12-3 or TRBV12-4 with TRBJ1-4, with a tentative D call TRBD1 (6 bases). This CDR3 has 13 amino acids. V shed 6 bases and J shed 6 bases, with 11 bases lying between them. The CDR3 DNA sequence: TGTGCCAGCAGCCCGCCAGGGGATGAAAAACTGTTTTTT. Amino acid sequence: CASSPPGDEKLFF.

V usage is TRBV12-3 or TRBV12-4 and J usage is TRBJ2-2; D is perhaps TRBD2 (7 bases). This CDR3 contains 12 residues. The CDR3 bases are TGTGTCTCACGGGGGGCTACCGGGGAGCTGTTTTTT. As protein: CVSRGATGELFF.

The chain joins TRBV6-2 or TRBV6-3 to TRBJ2-5; TRBD1 aligns across 11 bases. J gave up 0 bases and V 5 bases, and 5 bases lay outside the gene matches. The V gene's germline CDR1 is MNHEY and CDR2 SVGEGT. The CDR3 is 16 amino acids. This CDR3 is CASSRTGGSNQETQYF. The CDR3 DNA reads as TGTGCCAGCAGTCGGACAGGGGGCTCCAACCAAGAGACCCAGTACTTC.

This chain uses TRBV7-2 with TRBJ2-7, with TRBD1 identical over 7 bases. The CDR3 sequence is 15 residues long. From germline, CDR1 is SGHTA and CDR2 FQGNSA. J was trimmed by 2 bases and V by 2 bases; bases with no gene match: 6. CDR3: CASSLLGTATYEQYF. DNA of the CDR3: TGTGCCAGCAGCTTATTAGGGACAGCAACCTACGAGCAGTACTTC.

The CDR3 sequence: CASSSRPHEQYF. Written as DNA, the CDR3 is TGTGCCAGCAGTTCCCGACCCCACGAGCAGTACTTC. This sequence joins TRBV6-8 and TRBJ2-7; D call uncertain. Germline V gene sequence: CDR1 MNHGY, CDR2 SAAAGT. Trimming left V 4 bases short and J 5 bases short, with 9 bases between. The CDR3 sequence is 12 residues long.

This clonotype occurred a few times. The chain joins TRBV2 to TRBJ2-5; D ambiguous. This CDR3 is 15 amino acids long. Trimming pared 7 bases from V and 3 bases from J, leaving 18 bases between. Looked up from germline, CDR1 is SNHLY and CDR2 is FYNNEI. CDR3 DNA: TGTGCCAGCAACGACCCCCACCTACCCAAAGAGACCCAGTACTTC. This gives the protein CASNDPHLPKETQYF.

In DNA form, the CDR3 reads TGTGCCAGCAGTTTCCCATACTACAATGAGCAGTTCTTC. It yields the protein CASSFPYYNEQFF. J is TRBJ2-1 and V is TRBV28; D ambiguous. The length of the CDR3 is 13 residues. Trimming cost V 3 bases and J 3 bases, with 6 bases left between them. Germline V gene sequence: CDR1 MDHEN, CDR2 SYDVKM.

This clonotype was detected only a few times. The chain carries TRBV5-8 and TRBJ1-2, with TRBD1 as a possible D gene (6 bases). The V gene lost 3 bases and the J gene lost 4 bases, with 16 bases spanning the gap. The CDR3 is 15 amino acids. Germline V CDR1 and CDR2: SGHTS, YDEGEE. CDR3 coding DNA: TGTGCCAGCAGCTCCGGGACACTCTCGGGCTATGGCTACACCTTC. Translation: CASSSGTLSGYGYTF.

This CDR3 reads CASNIGQVYNEQFF. The CDR3 nucleotides read TGTGCCAGCAACATAGGACAGGTATACAATGAGCAGTTCTTC. The rearrangement uses TRBV12-3 or TRBV12-4 and TRBJ2-1, with 7 bases matching TRBD1. The CDR3 runs to 14 residues. V gave up 7 bases and J gave up 4 bases; unmatched junction bases: 7.

This clonotype has only a few counts. The rearrangement uses TRBV7-2 and TRBJ1-1; the D is unclear. The CDR3 extends over 13 amino acids. CDR1 and CDR2 from the germline V gene are SGHTA and FQGNSA. V gave up 5 bases and J gave up 1 base, with 8 bases separating them. CDR3: CASSLIENTEAFF. CDR3 DNA: TGTGCCAGCAGCCTTATTGAGAACACTGAAGCTTTCTTT.

The rearrangement joins TRBV27 to TRBJ1-4; D is undetermined. This CDR3 is built from 15 residues. CDR1 is MNHEY and CDR2 is SMNVEV in the germline V gene (reference sequence). V was trimmed by 5 bases and J by 13 bases, leaving 23 bases between them. The CDR3 coding sequence is TGTGCCAGCAGTCCGATTCCGTATGGGTCAGTAGCACTGTTTTTT. Protein: CASSPIPYGSVALFF.

J is TRBJ1-4 and V is TRBV7-9; weak D call: TRBD1 (5 bases). The CDR3 covers 16 residues. Germline V gene lookup returns CDR1 SEHNR and CDR2 FQNEAQ (reference sequence). V was pared by 0 bases and J by 5 bases, with 13 bases between. For the CDR3, the DNA is TGTGCCAGCAGCTTAGCGTCGGGACCGACAAATGAAAAACTGTTTTTT. Protein: CASSLASGPTNEKLFF.

This clonotype was counted only a few times. The rearrangement joins TRBV6-5 to TRBJ2-7, with a weak D call TRBD2 (5 bases). V was shortened by 7 bases and J by 6 bases, with 19 bases between the two germline ends. The CDR3 runs 14 residues. Germline CDR1 MNHEY, CDR2 SVGAGI. The CDR3, as DNA: TGTGCCAGCACCTTGACGACGGGGAAATCCGAGCAGTACTTC. Its protein is CASTLTTGKSEQYF.

The rearrangement uses TRBV2 and TRBJ2-2; D gene unclear. Germline V gene sequence: CDR1 SNHLY, CDR2 FYNNEI. The CDR3 is 10 residues long. V was trimmed by 6 bases and J by 7 bases, leaving 3 bases between them. CDR3 sequence reads: CASRGGELFF. CDR3 DNA sequence: TGTGCCAGCAGGGGCGGGGAGCTGTTTTTT. Variable domain in full (rest from reference TRBV2 and TRBJ2-2): EPEVTQTPSHQVTQMGQEVILRCVPISNHLYFYWYRQILGQKVEFLVSFYNNEISEKSEIFDDQFSVERPDGSNFTLKIRSTKLEDSAMYFCASRGGELFFGEGSRLTVL.

The chain combines TRBV15 with TRBJ2-1; D is perhaps TRBD1 (6 bases). Germline CDR1 is LNHNV and CDR2 is YYDKDF (reference sequence). The CDR3 has 14 amino acids. V was pared by 3 bases and J by 4 bases, with 10 bases between. The CDR3 region has the DNA TGTGCCACCAGCAGGGACAGCGGATACAATGAGCAGTTCTTC. Protein sequence: CATSRDSGYNEQFF. The variable domain in full, with the rest retrieved from reference TRBV15 and TRBJ2-1, is DAMVIQNPRYQVTQFGKPVTLSCSQTLNHNVMYWYQQKSSQAPKLLFHYYDKDFNNEADTPDNFQSRRPNTSFCFLDIRSPGLGDTAMYLCATSRDSGYNEQFFGPGTRLTVL.

This clonotype has only a few counts. J is TRBJ1-1 and V is TRBV7-2; a possible D gene is TRBD1 (5 bases). The CDR3 has 13 residues. V was pared by 4 bases and J by 9 bases, with 15 bases between. Germline values: CDR1 SGHTA, CDR2 FQGNSA. DNA for the CDR3: TGTGCCAGCAGCTCGTCAGGGCGCGCTAAAGCTTTCTTT. Its protein is CASSSSGRAKAFF. The variable domain in full, completed from reference TRBV7-2 and TRBJ1-1, reads GAGVSQSPSNKVTEKGKDVELRCDPISGHTALYWYRQSLGQGLEFLIYFQGNSAPDKSGLPSDRFSAERTGGSVSTLTIQRTQQEDSAVYLCASSSSGRAKAFFGQGTRLTVV.

This clonotype was detected only a few times. The chain carries TRBV4-1 and TRBJ2-5; D gene ambiguous. The CDR3 runs to 16 residues. V dropped 5 bases and J dropped 5 bases, with 21 bases sitting between them. Germline V gives CDR1 MGHRA, CDR2 YSYEKL. DNA of the CDR3: TGCGCCAGCAGCTTATTAACTTCCTTGTCCCGGGAGACCCAGTACTTC. Amino acid sequence: CASSLLTSLSRETQYF.

This clonotype has more than one count but fewer than ten. The chain has TRBV7-2 and TRBJ2-7; D is unclear. Per the germline V gene, CDR1 is SGHTA and CDR2 is FQGNSA. V was clipped by 4 bases and J by 2 bases, with 6 bases between them. CDR3 length equals 12 residues. The CDR3 loop reads CASSSSPYEQYF. CDR3 bases: TGTGCCAGCAGCTCTAGTCCCTACGAGCAGTACTTC.

The gene calls are TRBV11-1 and TRBJ1-1; D may be TRBD1 (5 bases). Germline V gene sequence: CDR1 SGHAT, CDR2 FQDESV (reference sequence). The V gene lost 6 bases and the J gene lost 0 bases, with 11 bases spanning the gap. The CDR3 contains 14 residues. As DNA, the CDR3 is TGTGCCAGCAGGGAAAGACAGCTGAACACTGAAGCTTTCTTT. Its translation: CASRERQLNTEAFF.